The 17 T cell receptor beta chains below all came from one sample that was sequenced in a study of blood T cell repertoires in COVID-19. TCRdb's copy holds only in-frame clones and misses some; the assay was immunoSEQ multiplex PCR. The table lists some 60,000 clones, around 92% of them singletons. What was sequenced was peripheral blood. Receptors were obtained from a man aged 60 to 69 with acute or convalescent COVID-19.

CDR3 region: CASSNRQGVQETQYF. The DNA for the CDR3 is TGTGCCAGCAGCAACCGACAGGGGGTGCAAGAGACCCAGTACTTC. The rearrangement links TRBV6-6 to TRBJ2-5; 9 nucleotides match TRBD1. This CDR3 comprises 15 residues. Germline trimming cut 6 bases from V and 2 bases from J; bases unmatched to any gene: 7. The germline V gene has CDR1 MNHNY and CDR2 SVGAGI (reference sequence).

The V and J genes are TRBV27 and TRBJ2-7; 8 nucleotides agree with TRBD2. The CDR3 length is 13 residues. With 2 bases clipped from V and 3 bases from J, the junction kept 0 bases outside the gene matches. Germline CDR1 is MNHEY and CDR2 is SMNVEV (reference sequence). CDR3 sequence (DNA): TGTGCCAGCAGTTTACGGGGGGGCTACGAGCAGTACTTC. Its translation is CASSLRGGYEQYF.

J is TRBJ1-4 and V is TRBV6-6; unclear D gene. Germline V gives CDR1 MNHNY, CDR2 SVGAGI (reference sequence). The CDR3 length is 14 residues. Between the trimmed V and J ends, which lost 6 bases and 4 bases, there was a span of 12 bases. The CDR3 sequence is CASRPGLNNEKLFF. In DNA, the CDR3 is TGTGCCAGCAGACCGGGTCTTAATAATGAAAAACTGTTTTTT.

The rearrangement links TRBV5-1 to TRBJ2-2; a weak D match, TRBD1 (6 bases). This CDR3 comprises 17 residues. The germline CDR1 and CDR2 sequences are SGHRS and YFSETQ. Trimming removed 0 bases from V and 1 base from J, with 13 bases in between. CDR3 sequence: CASSLDDATGNTGELFF. The CDR3 nucleotides are TGCGCCAGCAGCTTGGATGATGCGACAGGGAACACCGGGGAGCTGTTTTTT.

The rearrangement joins TRBV7-9 to TRBJ2-7, with a weak D call TRBD1 (5 bases). In germline, CDR1 is SEHNR, CDR2 FQNEAQ (reference sequence). Trimming removed 1 base at V and 0 bases at J, with 10 bases between. The CDR3 covers 15 residues. The CDR3 sequence: CASSLDRFSSYEQYF. The CDR3 DNA follows: TGTGCCAGCAGCTTAGACAGGTTCAGCTCCTACGAGCAGTACTTC.

This chain joins TRBV2 and TRBJ2-1, with a possible D match to TRBD2 (6 bases). The CDR3 is 12 amino acids. The germline V gene encodes CDR1 SNHLY and CDR2 FYNNEI. Trimming took 6 bases from V and 8 from J, leaving 11 bases between them. The CDR3 reads CASRRRGYEQFF. DNA for the CDR3: TGTGCCAGCAGGAGGAGGGGTTATGAGCAGTTCTTC.

V gene TRBV28 combines with J gene TRBJ1-6, with 9 bases that match TRBD1. Germline V lookup: CDR1 MDHEN, CDR2 SYDVKM. Trimming cost V 6 bases and J 14 bases; bases outside gene matches: 11. The CDR3 loop spans 14 amino acids. The CDR3 is CASRTGTGSQALHF. The CDR3 DNA reads as TGTGCCAGCAGGACCGGGACAGGGAGTCAAGCCCTCCACTTT.

This clone is a singleton in its sample. This sequence joins TRBV28 and TRBJ1-6; TRBD1 agrees at 8 bases. The V and J ends lost 6 bases and 7 bases, in that order; junction bases with no gene match: 8. The length of the CDR3 is 15 residues. CDR1 is MDHEN and CDR2 is SYDVKM in the germline V gene. The CDR3 DNA reads as TGTGCCAGCAGCTCCCCGGGACAGGTCAATTCACCCCTCCACTTT. This translates into CASSSPGQVNSPLHF.

V and J are TRBV6-5 and TRBJ2-3; TRBD1 aligns across 7 bases. V lost 6 bases and J lost 2; bases outside the gene matches: 5. CDR3 size: 14 residues. In germline, CDR1 is MNHEY, CDR2 SVGAGI. As DNA, the CDR3 is TGTGCCAGCAGAAGGACAGGACCCACAGATACGCAGTATTTT. This sequence encodes CASRRTGPTDTQYF.

V is TRBV19 and J is TRBJ1-1; perhaps TRBD1 as D (6 bases). Trimming took 4 bases from V and 0 from J, leaving 18 bases between them. This CDR3 has 17 amino acids. In germline, CDR1 is LNHDA, CDR2 SQIVND (reference sequence). The CDR3, as DNA: TGTGCCAGTAGTACCGGACAGCAGACCCTTATGAACACTGAAGCTTTCTTT. Its protein is CASSTGQQTLMNTEAFF.

The chain uses TRBV11-2 and TRBJ2-7; 10 bases map to TRBD1. V lost 5 bases to trimming and J lost 2 bases; unmatched junction nucleotides: 15. In germline, CDR1 is SGHAT, CDR2 FQNNGV. The CDR3 runs 18 residues. DNA for the CDR3: TGTGCCAGCAGCCGGGGACAGGGGAAAGCGGGCCTCGCCTACGAGCAGTACTTC. This sequence encodes CASSRGQGKAGLAYEQYF.

The rearrangement joins TRBV19 to TRBJ1-5; D gene ambiguous. CDR1 is LNHDA and CDR2 is SQIVND in the germline V gene (reference sequence). V gave up 3 bases and J gave up 3 bases, with 18 bases separating them. The CDR3 is 17 amino acids. The CDR3 reads CASSIGLAGSYNQPQHF. CDR3 in DNA: TGTGCCAGTAGTATCGGGCTCGCGGGGAGTTACAATCAGCCCCAGCATTTT.

The chain joins TRBV19 to TRBJ1-1; possibly TRBD1 for D (6 bases). V was cut by 5 bases and J by 1 base, with 14 bases left in between. Germline CDR1 LNHDA, CDR2 SQIVND (reference sequence). The CDR3 has 15 amino acids. In DNA, the CDR3 is TGTGCCAGTAGTCCTACGACAGGTGCGAACACTGAAGCTTTCTTT. This encodes CASSPTTGANTEAFF.

V is TRBV7-9 and J is TRBJ2-3; 9 bases map to TRBD2. The CDR3 length is 12 residues. Germline values: CDR1 SEHNR, CDR2 FQNEAQ (reference sequence). The CDR3 nucleotides read TGTGGGATAGCGGGAGACACAGATACGCAGTATTTT. The encoded protein is CGIAGDTDTQYF.

The J gene is TRBJ2-3, the V gene TRBV6-5; maybe TRBD2 (6 bases). The CDR3 spans 14 residues. Trimming took off 2 bases at V and 4 bases at J, with 10 bases between the two ends. CDR1 is MNHEY and CDR2 is SVGAGI in the germline V gene. CDR3: CASSYEGGADTQYF. The DNA for the CDR3 is TGTGCCAGCAGTTACGAGGGAGGAGCAGATACGCAGTATTTT.

The J gene is TRBJ1-5, the V gene TRBV11-1, with unresolved D. The CDR3 runs 13 residues. Germline lookup yields CDR1 SGHAT and CDR2 FQDESV (reference sequence). Trimming removed 1 base at V and 4 bases at J, with 5 bases between. The DNA of the CDR3 is TGTGCCAGCAGCTTAGGTCATAATCAGCCCCAGCATTTT. Its translation: CASSLGHNQPQHF.

The chain joins TRBV9 to TRBJ1-1; no clear D gene. CDR3 length equals 12 residues. CDR1 SGDLS and CDR2 YYNGEE come from the germline V gene. Trimming left V 0 bases short and J 5 bases short, with 5 bases between. CDR3 bases: TGTGCCAGCAGCGTAGGAGGAACTGAAGCTTTCTTT. It is translated as CASSVGGTEAFF.